The 25 T cell receptor beta chains in this list originate from one sample, sequenced in a study of T-cell memory formation after mild COVID-19. TCRdb independently ran MiXCR on the 5' RACE reads; one entry per CDR3 protein. This table holds roughly 130,000 distinct CDR3 sequences, about 6.5% found once. Material for sequencing was PBMCs or a T cell subset sorted from them (not recorded which). These receptors were taken from an adult woman who had mild COVID-19 (a few samples of this study predate the infection). Cell type and time point are not known.

This clonotype was seen only a few times. The chain couples TRBV7-9 to TRBJ2-3; 15 bases map to TRBD2. J gave up 4 bases and V 0 bases, and 11 bases lay outside the gene matches. CDR1 and CDR2 from the germline V gene are SEHNR and FQNEAQ (reference sequence). The CDR3 extends over 20 amino acids. The CDR3 coding sequence is TGTGCCAGCAGCTTAGCCCCCTATACCGGGACTAGCGGGAGGTCAGATACGCAGTATTTT. It codes for CASSLAPYTGTSGRSDTQYF.

This clonotype was found a few times. This chain links TRBV5-8 with TRBJ1-2; D is uncertain. The length of the CDR3 is 13 residues. V lost 5 bases to trimming and J lost 8 bases, with 16 bases between them. Germline V gives CDR1 SGHTS, CDR2 YDEGEE. The CDR3 loop is CASSPANQRGYTF. CDR3 DNA sequence: TGTGCCAGCAGTCCAGCCAACCAACGGGGCTACACCTTC.

V usage is TRBV18 and J usage is TRBJ2-3; D might be TRBD2 (6 bases). Germline V gene data show CDR1 as KGHSH and CDR2 as LQKENI. The ends were cut back, 3 bases at V and 0 bases at J, with 16 bases in the middle. CDR3 length: 17 residues. The CDR3 spells CASSPYIGGTSTDTQYF. CDR3 DNA sequence: TGTGCCAGCTCACCGTACATTGGCGGGACTAGCACAGATACGCAGTATTTT.

This clonotype was counted many times. The chain couples TRBV5-1 to TRBJ1-2; D call uncertain. The CDR3 runs 15 residues. The V end was cut by 0 bases, the J end by 2 bases, with 11 bases between. Germline values: CDR1 SGHRS, CDR2 YFSETQ. CDR3 amino acids: CASSLEGPSNYGYTF. The CDR3 DNA follows: TGCGCCAGCAGCTTGGAAGGCCCTAGCAACTATGGCTACACCTTC.

This clonotype has a count of ten or more. The chain employs TRBV7-4 and TRBJ2-7; 8 positions agree with TRBD2. J was trimmed by 2 bases and V by 0 bases; bases with no gene match: 6. CDR3 length equals 16 residues. Germline V gene lookup returns CDR1 SGHVT and CDR2 SQSDAQ. The CDR3 loop reads CASSLARAGVTYEQYF. The CDR3 DNA is TGTGCCAGCAGCTTAGCGAGAGCGGGAGTCACCTACGAGCAGTACTTC.

The sample holds many counts of this clonotype. The chain recombines TRBV14 with TRBJ2-2; no clear D. CDR3 length: 17 amino acids. Between the trimmed V and J ends, which lost 2 bases and 4 bases, there was a span of 17 bases. Germline V lookup: CDR1 SGHDN, CDR2 FVKESK. The CDR3 DNA follows: TGTGCCAGCAGCCAACGTGTCTGGGCAAGTGGCACCGGGGAGCTGTTTTTT. This encodes CASSQRVWASGTGELFF.

In this sample, this clonotype turned up many times. The chain is built from TRBV12-3 or TRBV12-4 and TRBJ1-1, with D tentatively TRBD1 (5 bases). This CDR3 is 14 amino acids long. Between the trimmed V and J ends, which lost 5 bases and 0 bases, there was a span of 10 bases. CDR3 coding DNA: TGTGCCAGCAGTCTGCGACAGCTGAACACTGAAGCTTTCTTT. Translation: CASSLRQLNTEAFF.

This clonotype has more than one count but fewer than ten. CDR3 amino acids: CASRDSGLADNTDTQYF. CDR3 DNA: TGTGCCAGCAGAGATTCGGGACTAGCGGATAACACAGATACGCAGTATTTT. V and J are TRBV6-2 or TRBV6-3 and TRBJ2-3, with 11 bases aligning to TRBD2. The germline V gene has CDR1 MNHEY and CDR2 SVGEGT. The CDR3 loop spans 17 amino acids. V shed 6 bases, J shed 2 bases, and the junction held 10 bases outside the gene matches.

The chain is built from TRBV7-9 and TRBJ2-5; D unresolved. The CDR3 totals 13 residues. Germline CDR1 SEHNR, CDR2 FQNEAQ (reference sequence). V was clipped by 8 bases and J by 2 bases, with 12 bases between them. Written as DNA, the CDR3 is TGTGCCAGCTGGACGCCGCCGCAAGAGACCCAGTACTTC. It specifies CASWTPPQETQYF.

The chain has TRBV5-1 and TRBJ2-7; TRBD1 matches at 7 bases. Germline CDR1 SGHRS, CDR2 YFSETQ. This CDR3 is built from 17 residues. Trimming cost V 0 bases and J 0 bases; bases outside gene matches: 9. In DNA, the CDR3 is TGCGCCAGCAGCTTGGCACAGGGGCCCCGCAGCTCCTACGAGCAGTACTTC. Its translation: CASSLAQGPRSSYEQYF.

The rearrangement joins TRBV20-1 to TRBJ2-5, with D perhaps matching TRBD2 (5 bases). The germline V gene has CDR1 DFQATT and CDR2 SNEGSKA (reference sequence). This CDR3 comprises 13 residues. The V end lost 5 bases, the J end lost 5 bases, and 15 bases lay between the germline ends. The CDR3 here is CSAEQLGGETQYF. The CDR3 DNA reads TGCAGTGCTGAGCAACTAGGTGGGGAGACCCAGTACTTC.

This clonotype showed up many times. The V call is TRBV4-3, the J call TRBJ1-5; perhaps TRBD1 as D (5 bases). The CDR3 has 15 residues. Germline CDR1 reads LGHNA; CDR2 reads YSLEER. V lost 0 bases to trimming and J lost 6 bases, with 12 bases between them. The CDR3: CASSQDWQGGQPQHF. As DNA, the CDR3 is TGCGCCAGCAGCCAAGATTGGCAGGGAGGTCAGCCCCAGCATTTT.

This chain links TRBV2 with TRBJ2-7; D remains unclear. This CDR3 is 16 amino acids long. V gave up 3 bases and J gave up 0 bases, with 15 bases separating them. Germline loops: CDR1 SNHLY, CDR2 FYNNEI. CDR3 sequence reads: CASSDRPTPSSYEQYV. CDR3 coding DNA: TGTGCCAGCAGTGACAGGCCTACCCCGAGCTCCTACGAGCAGTACGTC.

In this sample, this clonotype turned up a few times. The chain has TRBV12-3 or TRBV12-4 and TRBJ2-3, with TRBD2 matching over 7 bases. The trim removed 7 bases at V and 2 bases at J, leaving 9 bases unmatched. CDR3 length: 15 residues. The CDR3 nucleotides are TGTGCCAGCACAGGCGGGGGAGGGTCCACAGATACGCAGTATTTT. It specifies CASTGGGGSTDTQYF.

In its sample, this clonotype was seen a few times. The chain links TRBV7-8 to TRBJ2-5; TRBD2 matches 8 bases. The CDR3 covers 14 residues. Looked up from germline, CDR1 is SGHVS and CDR2 is FQNEAQ. V gave up 5 bases and J gave up 5 bases; unmatched junction bases: 7. The CDR3 reads CASSHYGLAETQYF. CDR3 DNA sequence: TGTGCCAGCAGCCACTATGGACTAGCCGAGACCCAGTACTTC.

Ten or more counts support this clonotype. This rearrangement joins TRBV20-1 to TRBJ2-7; 8 nucleotides agree with TRBD2. This CDR3 has 15 residues. The germline V gene has CDR1 DFQATT and CDR2 SNEGSKA (reference sequence). The V segment lost 1 base and the J segment 3 bases; nucleotides outside the gene matches: 8. CDR3 sequence reads: CSARAPLAAHYEQYF. DNA of the CDR3: TGCAGTGCTAGAGCCCCACTAGCGGCCCACTACGAGCAGTACTTC.

The table lists this clonotype with a few counts. This sequence joins TRBV27 and TRBJ1-3; 10 nucleotides line up with TRBD1. The CDR3 consists of 15 residues. The V segment lost 2 bases and the J segment 11 bases; nucleotides outside the gene matches: 9. Looked up from germline, CDR1 is MNHEY and CDR2 is SMNVEV (reference sequence). CDR3 DNA sequence: TGTGCCAGCAGTTTAAGAGGCGGGGACAGGGGCCCCATATATTTT. This gives the protein CASSLRGGDRGPIYF.

The chain carries TRBV5-5 and TRBJ1-1; D not resolved. The germline V gene has CDR1 SGHKS and CDR2 YYEKEE (reference sequence). The CDR3 is 13 amino acids. The V end was cut by 4 bases, the J end by 1 base, with 8 bases between. The CDR3 region has the DNA TGTGCCAGCAGCGCGGGAGCGAACACTGAAGCTTTCTTT. Translating gives CASSAGANTEAFF. The full variable domain, in which reference TRBV5-5 and TRBJ1-1 provide the parts outside the CDR3, is DAGVTQSPTHLIKTRGQQVTLRCSPISGHKSVSWYQQVLGQGPQFIFQYYEKEERGRGNFPDRFSARQFPNYSSELNVNALLLGDSALYLCASSAGANTEAFFGQGTRLTVV.

This clonotype has only a few counts. The chain couples TRBV2 to TRBJ2-1; D might be TRBD2 (5 bases). From germline, CDR1 is SNHLY and CDR2 FYNNEI. The ends were cut back, 6 bases at V and 1 base at J, with 7 bases in the middle. The CDR3 sequence is 13 residues long. CDR3 loop: CASSWESYNEQFF. CDR3 bases: TGTGCCAGCAGCTGGGAGTCCTACAATGAGCAGTTCTTC.

This clonotype occurred many times. This rearrangement joins TRBV7-6 to TRBJ2-1; the D is unclear. There are 13 residues in the CDR3. V was pared by 5 bases and J by 2 bases, with 7 bases between. Germline V gives CDR1 SGHVS, CDR2 FNYEAQ. The CDR3 bases are TGTGCCAGCAGCACGGCCCCCTACAATGAGCAGTTCTTC. It specifies CASSTAPYNEQFF.

There are many counts of this clonotype. V usage is TRBV7-9 and J usage is TRBJ1-6; D is undetermined. The V gene's germline CDR1 is SEHNR and CDR2 FQNEAQ (reference sequence). Trimming pared 1 base from V and 14 bases from J, leaving 9 bases between. The length of the CDR3 is 12 residues. The CDR3 DNA is TGTGCCAGCAGCTTAGTGGGCCGGACCCTCCACTTT. Its protein product is CASSLVGRTLHF. The full variable domain, rest sourced from reference TRBV7-9 and TRBJ1-6, is DTGVSQNPRHKITKRGQNVTFRCDPISEHNRLYWYRQTLGQGPEFLTYFQNEAQLEKSRLLSDRFSAERPKGSFSTLEIQRTEQGDSAMYLCASSLVGRTLHFGNGTRLTVT.

V gene TRBV4-1 combines with J gene TRBJ1-2, with D unclear. CDR3 length: 20 amino acids. V was pared by 3 bases and J by 0 bases, with 26 bases between. In germline, CDR1 is MGHRA, CDR2 YSYEKL. For the CDR3, the DNA is TGCGCCAGCAGCCAGGCCGGGCCAGTCCTTCAAACCCGAACTAACTATGGCTACACCTTC. Protein sequence: CASSQAGPVLQTRTNYGYTF.

This clonotype was seen repeatedly, ten times or more. CDR3 sequence: CASRPSGGDHNNEQFF. The CDR3 region has the DNA TGTGCCAGCAGACCTAGCGGGGGGGACCACAACAATGAGCAGTTCTTC. The genes are TRBV12-3 or TRBV12-4 and TRBJ2-1, with 12 bases that match TRBD2. The CDR3 totals 16 residues. V lost 6 bases, J lost 5 bases, and 8 bases stayed unmatched.

V is TRBV7-9 and J is TRBJ2-7; D is unresolved. Trimming shortened V by 1 base and J by 5 bases, and 15 bases separated the two germline ends. The V gene's germline CDR1 is SEHNR and CDR2 FQNEAQ (reference sequence). The CDR3 has 15 residues. CDR3: CASSLGSNPFDEQYF. In DNA, the CDR3 is TGTGCCAGCAGCTTAGGCTCCAATCCCTTTGACGAGCAGTACTTC.

This clonotype occurred a few times. V and J are TRBV7-3 and TRBJ2-6; D is perhaps TRBD1 or TRBD2 (5 bases each). With 2 bases removed from V and 6 bases from J, the gap between germline ends came to 5 bases. Germline CDR1 is SGHTA and CDR2 is FQGTGA. The CDR3 is made up of 13 amino acids. CDR3 protein: CASSLGTANVLTF. In DNA form, the CDR3 reads TGTGCCAGCAGCTTAGGGACGGCCAACGTCCTGACTTTC.